This T cell receptor (beta chain) was recorded in a study of monozygotic twins with inflammatory bowel disease. Study-wide results and caveats: Twins with IBD were found to have lower TCRbeta diversity (inverse Simpson) than healthy co-twins. Lower sharing of clonotypes with other individuals was seen in IBD patients than in healthy twins. This was most marked in patients showing signs of disease activity. Researchers were unable to tell different T cell subtypes apart.

As to this clonotype: The antigen remains undetermined.

Added by template switching were UMIs that each held a 6-nucleotide sample barcode. TCRdb derives one entry per CDR3 protein from the 5' RACE reads, leaving out DNA. The specimen's table records about 200,000 distinct CDR3 sequences. The source material was blood. This TCR derives from a human donor with ulcerative colitis or Crohn's disease, or a healthy co-twin of an affected twin (not recorded which).

The CDR3 here is CASSLRLAGARDTQYF. This chain uses TRBV4-2 with TRBJ2-3; checking the TCRdb D call of TRBD2 is not possible without DNA. Germline CDR1 LGHNA, CDR2 YNFKEQ. This CDR3 is 16 amino acids long.